These T cell receptor beta chains were read from a single sample in a study of T cell changes during pregnancy in multiple sclerosis. Method: immunoSEQ multiplex PCR; TCRdb's copy keeps in-frame clones and lacks some. Among tens of thousands of clones listed, 85% to 95% were seen once. Sequenced material: peripheral blood, taken in the first trimester of pregnancy. The source is a female donor with multiple sclerosis, enrolled in a pregnancy study. CDR3s include the opening cysteine and the closing phenylalanine or tryptophan. A D gene is named only where the DNA matches it firmly. Clone size is given for some rows only: seen once, a few or many times, or a class if the clone is expanded.

abundance: -; d_gene: TRBD2; j_gene: TRBJ2-3; v_gene: TRBV2; CDR3aa: CASSLPGLEASDTQYF; CDR3nt: TGTGCCAGCAGTTTACCGGGACTAGAGGCTTCAGATACGCAGTATTTT
abundance: -; d_gene: -; j_gene: TRBJ2-7; v_gene: TRBV4-1; CDR3aa: CASSQGAVAYEQYF; CDR3nt: TGCGCCAGCAGCCAAGGGGCAGTCGCCTACGAGCAGTACTTC
abundance: -; d_gene: TRBD2; j_gene: TRBJ2-3; v_gene: TRBV4-1; CDR3aa: CASRPTSGSTDTQYF; CDR3nt: TGCGCCAGCAGGCCCACTAGCGGTAGCACAGATACGCAGTATTTT
abundance: -; d_gene: TRBD1; j_gene: TRBJ2-2; v_gene: TRBV29-1; CDR3aa: CSAGNRGIGELFF; CDR3nt: TGCAGCGCTGGTAACAGGGGCATCGGGGAGCTGTTTTTT
abundance: -; d_gene: -; j_gene: TRBJ2-6; v_gene: TRBV19; CDR3aa: CASVPSSGANVLTF; CDR3nt: TGTGCCAGTGTGCCGAGCTCTGGGGCCAACGTCCTGACTTTC
abundance: -; d_gene: -; j_gene: TRBJ2-1; v_gene: TRBV25-1; CDR3aa: CASNRINEQFF; CDR3nt: TGTGCCAGCAACAGAATTAATGAGCAGTTCTTC
abundance: -; d_gene: -; j_gene: TRBJ2-7; v_gene: TRBV7-9; CDR3aa: CASSLRSGVSDYEQYF; CDR3nt: TGTGCCAGCAGCTTGAGGTCGGGGGTATCGGACTACGAGCAGTACTTC
abundance: once; d_gene: TRBD1; j_gene: TRBJ2-1; v_gene: TRBV11-2; CDR3aa: CASSLGQGAGNEQFF; CDR3nt: TGTGCCAGCAGCTTAGGACAGGGGGCTGGAAATGAGCAGTTCTTC
abundance: -; d_gene: TRBD1; j_gene: TRBJ2-1; v_gene: TRBV7-2; CDR3aa: CASSLTRTGGIYNEQFF; CDR3nt: TGTGCCAGCAGCTTAACTAGGACAGGGGGCATTTACAATGAGCAGTTCTTC
abundance: -; d_gene: TRBD2; j_gene: TRBJ2-7; v_gene: TRBV19; CDR3aa: CASSIEVLAGVAYEQYF; CDR3nt: TGTGCCAGTAGTATCGAGGTCCTAGCGGGAGTAGCCTACGAGCAGTACTTC
abundance: -; d_gene: TRBD2; j_gene: TRBJ2-1; v_gene: TRBV2; CDR3aa: CASSLTSGKYNEQFF; CDR3nt: TGTGCCAGCAGCCTCACTAGCGGGAAGTACAATGAGCAGTTCTTC
abundance: -; d_gene: TRBD1; j_gene: TRBJ1-6; v_gene: TRBV2; CDR3aa: CASRPGTGNNSPLHF; CDR3nt: TGTGCCAGCAGGCCTGGGACAGGGAATAATTCACCCCTCCACTTT
abundance: -; d_gene: TRBD2; j_gene: TRBJ2-3; v_gene: TRBV19; CDR3aa: CASSIPGLAGGDTQYF; CDR3nt: TGTGCCAGTAGTATCCCGGGACTAGCGGGAGGAGATACGCAGTATTTT
abundance: -; d_gene: -; j_gene: TRBJ1-1; v_gene: TRBV4-1; CDR3aa: CASSLAAVWGSQIAFF; CDR3nt: TGCGCCAGCAGCCTCGCGGCGGTGTGGGGCTCTCAAATTGCTTTCTTT
abundance: -; d_gene: TRBD2; j_gene: TRBJ2-7; v_gene: TRBV10-2; CDR3aa: CASSESLAGGQDEQYF; CDR3nt: TGCGCCAGCAGTGAGTCGCTAGCGGGGGGGCAGGACGAGCAGTACTTC
abundance: -; d_gene: -; j_gene: TRBJ1-4; v_gene: TRBV2; CDR3aa: CASSPGQLSYEKLFF; CDR3nt: TGTGCCAGCAGCCCGGGACAACTGTCTTATGAAAAACTGTTTTTT
abundance: -; d_gene: TRBD2; j_gene: TRBJ2-1; v_gene: TRBV28; CDR3aa: CASSPSPLAGGDEQFF; CDR3nt: TGTGCCAGCAGTCCATCGCCTTTAGCGGGAGGGGATGAGCAGTTCTTC
abundance: -; d_gene: -; j_gene: TRBJ2-3; v_gene: TRBV5-5; CDR3aa: CASSLFGDFTDTQYF; CDR3nt: TGTGCCAGCAGCTTGTTCGGGGATTTCACAGATACGCAGTATTTT
abundance: once; d_gene: -; j_gene: TRBJ2-7; v_gene: TRBV20-1; CDR3aa: CSARQGLEQYF; CDR3nt: TGCAGTGCTAGACAGGGTCTCGAGCAGTACTTC
abundance: once; d_gene: -; j_gene: TRBJ2-7; v_gene: TRBV25-1; CDR3aa: CASSEGRGQKEQYF; CDR3nt: TGTGCCAGCAGTGAGGGTAGGGGCCAGAAGGAGCAGTACTTC
abundance: once; d_gene: -; j_gene: TRBJ1-2; v_gene: TRBV27; CDR3aa: CASSLNPGNYGYTF; CDR3nt: TGTGCCAGCAGTTTAAATCCGGGGAACTATGGCTACACCTTC
abundance: -; d_gene: -; j_gene: TRBJ2-2; v_gene: TRBV7-9; CDR3aa: CASSLRGTVNTGELFF; CDR3nt: TGTGCCAGCAGCCTACGGGGAACGGTGAACACCGGGGAGCTGTTTTTT
abundance: once; d_gene: -; j_gene: TRBJ2-1; v_gene: TRBV19; CDR3aa: CASSRRGGFNNEQFF; CDR3nt: TGTGCCAGTAGCCGTCGAGGAGGGTTCAACAATGAGCAGTTCTTC
abundance: -; d_gene: -; j_gene: TRBJ2-1; v_gene: TRBV29-1; CDR3aa: CSAARHGNEQFF; CDR3nt: TGCAGCGCCGCACGACATGGCAATGAGCAGTTCTTC
abundance: once; d_gene: -; j_gene: TRBJ2-1; v_gene: TRBV7-2; CDR3aa: CASSSPAGAPYNEQFF; CDR3nt: TGTGCCAGCAGCTCCCCGGCGGGGGCCCCCTACAATGAGCAGTTCTTC
abundance: -; d_gene: TRBD2; j_gene: TRBJ2-1; v_gene: TRBV11-2; CDR3aa: CASSTAGTIGMIGEQFF; CDR3nt: TGTGCCAGCAGCACCGCCGGGACTATAGGAATGATCGGTGAGCAGTTCTTC
abundance: -; d_gene: -; j_gene: TRBJ2-2; v_gene: TRBV10-3; CDR3aa: CAISPRVGGDTGELFF; CDR3nt: TGTGCCATCAGTCCCCGTGTAGGGGGAGACACCGGGGAGCTGTTTTTT
abundance: -; d_gene: -; j_gene: TRBJ1-6; v_gene: TRBV5-4; CDR3aa: CASSLVSSPLHF; CDR3nt: TGTGCCAGCAGCTTGGTGAGTTCACCCCTCCACTTT
abundance: -; d_gene: -; j_gene: TRBJ1-4; v_gene: TRBV5-1; CDR3aa: CASKVGEADNEKLFF; CDR3nt: TGCGCCAGCAAGGTCGGAGAGGCAGACAATGAAAAACTGTTTTTT
abundance: -; d_gene: TRBD1; j_gene: TRBJ2-2; v_gene: TRBV5-4; CDR3aa: CASSGGTGLVGELFF; CDR3nt: TGTGCCAGCAGCGGGGGGACAGGGCTTGTCGGGGAGCTGTTTTTT